This TCR beta chain was sequenced for a study of shared clonotypes between healthy human individuals (dated by TCRdb to the early 2020s). General notes on the study: The cohort included a few men and a couple of women between 18 and 49 years of age. For each donor, CD4 naive and CD4 memory were each given three plates, CD8 naive was given two plates, and CD8 memory was given one plate. To estimate repertoire size and how much clonotypes are shared between individuals, the study performed deep sequencing of blood TCR repertoires from roughly five healthy adults. To increase sequencing depth and limit assay-specific biases, TCR repertoire library preparation and sequencing were carried out by different laboratories using diverse techniques. Between about 0.94 and 10 billion PBMCs per donor were obtained by leukapheresis. What the study reported, not specific to this receptor: The small number of donors limited the genetic and exposure-history diversity represented. Naive subsets generally had larger estimated clonotype richness than memory subsets. About 5% of naive CD4, 3.5% of naive CD8, about 2.1% of memory CD4, and approximately 0.39% of memory CD8 clonotypes were shared across four donors. Compared with non-shared clonotypes, clonotypes shared by all four sorted-subset donors had higher generation probabilities. Pairwise subsampling indicated that sequencing depth was expected to affect the degree of clonotype sharing among donors. Incomplete sequencing was indicated by rarefaction of sorted-subset datasets, despite the large sequencing depth. Only blood was sampled, and tissue TCR repertoires likely differ from those in blood.

Healthy HIV-negative adults with no recently reported acute infections or vaccinations were included as donors. Every donor was a Caucasian adult residing in Nashville, Tennessee, USA. CD4+ T cells were enriched by magnetic negative selection, after which naive cells were positively selected on CD45RA and the negative fraction was taken as the memory subset. Blood was collected by leukapheresis, and PBMCs were isolated by Ficoll-Histopaque density gradient centrifugation and then cryopreserved in liquid nitrogen vapor phase. Analytical flow cytometry was used to check the purity and quantity of every magnetically sorted T cell population. Genomic DNA was isolated from every sorted fraction and measured by UV absorbance on a Nanodrop 2000c. Using the deep immunoSEQ assay, TCR CDR3 regions were amplified from genomic DNA by multiplex PCR. Extracted genomic DNA from each cell subset was spread evenly across all wells of several immunoSEQ 96-well plates, with each plate serving as a replicate. Each replicate PCR for sorted subsets received 150 to 250 ng genomic DNA, equal to tens of thousands of T cell genomes. Purified libraries were measured with a Qubit 3.0 fluorometer, size-checked on a Bioanalyzer 2100, and measured again with the KAPA Library Quantification kit. Every immunoSEQ 96-well plate was sequenced on a separate single-read 150-cycle Illumina NextSeq 550 flow cell. The published analysis was carried out like this. The immunoSEQ output contained only junctional sequences without quality scores, so filtering could not match that applied to full-length reads. To assign V/J genes and CDR3, sequences were annotated against IMGT germline references using PyIR, a Python wrapper for IgBLAST v1.9. Any read was removed if the V/J assignment was weak (E-value above 1e-6), the CDR3 was missing, or the read contained stop codons, out-of-frame junctions, or ambiguous translated residues. V3J clonotypes were defined by identical inferred V gene, J gene, and CDR3 amino acid sequence. Percentage overlap between repertoires was computed as shared unique clonotypes divided by the size of the smaller repertoire. Three approaches were used to assess repertoire richness: RTK rarefaction, the Chao1 estimator, and Recon v2.1 estimates of unobserved clonotypes. OLGA was used to compute generation probabilities for all TCRbeta clonotypes that the gDNA method yielded from a handful of donors. TCRdb took this table from immuneACCESS and kept in-frame rearrangements with V and J called. Such tables lack part of the clones; where checked against another copy, unresolved V genes explain under half of the gap, and the rest is unexplained. The V and J calls and clone size were taken over from that table, and D and trimming were inferred from the DNA. This sample comprises 550,000 to 850,000 clones, less than 85% of them detected only once. More than 1.5% of the sample goes to the ten largest clones.

This clone was found once. The specificity of this receptor is unknown. No base quality values were provided; no much bigger clone lies one nucleotide off. As encoded in the germline V gene (reference sequence), CDR1 is SGHAT while CDR2 is FQDESV. Trimming takes 8 bases off V and 4 bases off J; junction bases not matched to a gene: 6. The CDR3 covers 14 residues, taking in both the cysteine and the phenylalanine. Just CDR3 DNA is preserved here, 42 bases in frame from base 1. This TCR derives from a woman between 25 and 40 years old in good health. Specimen: memory CD4+ T cells sorted from blood. The cell subset or site label of this sample denotes: CD45RA-negative fraction. Here the chain combines TRBV11-1 and TRBJ2-3; TRBD1 aligns with 10 central bases. The DNA sequence reads TGTGCCAGCCGCAGGGACAGGGGTGCAGATACGCAGTATTTT. It specifies CASRRDRGADTQYF.